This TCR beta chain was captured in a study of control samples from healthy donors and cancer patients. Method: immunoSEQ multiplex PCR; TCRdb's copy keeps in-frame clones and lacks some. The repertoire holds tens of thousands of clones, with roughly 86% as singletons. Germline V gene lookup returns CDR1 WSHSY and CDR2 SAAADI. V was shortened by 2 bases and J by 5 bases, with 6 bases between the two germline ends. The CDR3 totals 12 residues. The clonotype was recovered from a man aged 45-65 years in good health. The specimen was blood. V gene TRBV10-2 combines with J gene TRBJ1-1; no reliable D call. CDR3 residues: CASSEVGTEAFF. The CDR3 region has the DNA TGCGCCAGCAGTGAGGTGGGAACTGAAGCTTTCTTT.